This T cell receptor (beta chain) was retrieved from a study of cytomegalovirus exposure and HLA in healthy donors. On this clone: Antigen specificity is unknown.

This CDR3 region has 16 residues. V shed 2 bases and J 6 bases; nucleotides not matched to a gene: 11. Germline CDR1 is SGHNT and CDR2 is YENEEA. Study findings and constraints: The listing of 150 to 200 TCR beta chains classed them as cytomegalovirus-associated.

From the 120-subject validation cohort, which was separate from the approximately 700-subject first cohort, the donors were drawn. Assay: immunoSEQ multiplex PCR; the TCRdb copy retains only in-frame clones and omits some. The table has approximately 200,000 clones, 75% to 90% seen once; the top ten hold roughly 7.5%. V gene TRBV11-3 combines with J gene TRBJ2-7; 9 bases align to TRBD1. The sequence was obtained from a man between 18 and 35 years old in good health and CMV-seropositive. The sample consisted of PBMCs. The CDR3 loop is CASSLFPPGQGGEQYF. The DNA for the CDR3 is TGTGCCAGCAGCTTATTTCCCCCGGGACAGGGAGGCGAGCAGTACTTC.